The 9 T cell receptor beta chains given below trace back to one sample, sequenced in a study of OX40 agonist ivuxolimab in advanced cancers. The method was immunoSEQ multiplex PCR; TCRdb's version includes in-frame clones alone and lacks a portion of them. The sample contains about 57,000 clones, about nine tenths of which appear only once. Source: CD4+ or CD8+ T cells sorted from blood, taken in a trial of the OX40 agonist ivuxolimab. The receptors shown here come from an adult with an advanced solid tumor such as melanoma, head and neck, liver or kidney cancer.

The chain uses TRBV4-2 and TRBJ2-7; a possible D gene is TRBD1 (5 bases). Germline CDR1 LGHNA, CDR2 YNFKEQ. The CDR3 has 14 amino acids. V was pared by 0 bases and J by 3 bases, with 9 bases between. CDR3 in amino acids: CASSQDTGDYEQYF. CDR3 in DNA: TGTGCCAGCAGCCAAGATACAGGCGACTACGAGCAGTACTTC.

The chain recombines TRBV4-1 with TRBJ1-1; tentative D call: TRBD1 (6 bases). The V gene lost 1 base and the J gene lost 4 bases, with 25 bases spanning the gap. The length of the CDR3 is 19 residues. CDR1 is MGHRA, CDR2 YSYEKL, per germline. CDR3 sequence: CASSQGDFRTGQFLTEAFF. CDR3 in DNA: TGCGCCAGCAGCCAAGGTGACTTCAGGACGGGACAATTCCTCACTGAAGCTTTCTTT.

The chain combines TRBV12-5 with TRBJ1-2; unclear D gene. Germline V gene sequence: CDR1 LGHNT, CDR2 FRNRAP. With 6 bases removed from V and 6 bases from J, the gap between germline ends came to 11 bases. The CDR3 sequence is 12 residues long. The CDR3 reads CASGDILHGYTF. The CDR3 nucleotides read TGTGCTAGTGGCGATATCTTACATGGCTACACCTTC.

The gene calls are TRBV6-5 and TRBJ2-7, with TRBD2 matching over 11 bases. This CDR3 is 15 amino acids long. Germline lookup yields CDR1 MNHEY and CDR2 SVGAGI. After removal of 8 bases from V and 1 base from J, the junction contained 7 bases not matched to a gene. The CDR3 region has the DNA TGTGCCAGCCGCCCGGGGACTAGCGGTTCCTACGAGCAGTACTTC. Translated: CASRPGTSGSYEQYF.

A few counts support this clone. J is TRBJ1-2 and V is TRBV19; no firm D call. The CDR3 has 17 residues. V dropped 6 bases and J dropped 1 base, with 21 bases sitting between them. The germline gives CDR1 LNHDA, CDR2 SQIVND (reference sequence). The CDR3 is CASRPLFSTPVNYGYTF. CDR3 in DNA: TGTGCCAGTAGACCCCTCTTTTCGACACCAGTTAACTATGGCTACACCTTC. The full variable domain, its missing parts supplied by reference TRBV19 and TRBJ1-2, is DGGITQSPKYLFRKEGQNVTLSCEQNLNHDAMYWYRQDPGQGLRLIYYSQIVNDFQKGDIAEGYSVSREKKESFPLTVTSAQKNPTAFYLCASRPLFSTPVNYGYTFGSGTRLTVV.

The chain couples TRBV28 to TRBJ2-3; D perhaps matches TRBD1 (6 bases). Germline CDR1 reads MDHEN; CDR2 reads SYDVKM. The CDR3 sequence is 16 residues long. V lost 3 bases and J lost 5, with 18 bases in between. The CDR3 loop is CASSLDVKIRGDTQYF. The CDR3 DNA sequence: TGTGCCAGCAGTTTGGATGTGAAAATCAGGGGAGATACGCAGTATTTT.

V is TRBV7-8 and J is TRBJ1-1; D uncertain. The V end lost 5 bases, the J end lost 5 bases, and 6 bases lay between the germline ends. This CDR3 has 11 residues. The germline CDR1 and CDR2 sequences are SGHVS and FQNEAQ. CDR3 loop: CASSGVTEAFF. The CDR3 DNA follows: TGTGCCAGCAGCGGAGTGACTGAAGCTTTCTTT.

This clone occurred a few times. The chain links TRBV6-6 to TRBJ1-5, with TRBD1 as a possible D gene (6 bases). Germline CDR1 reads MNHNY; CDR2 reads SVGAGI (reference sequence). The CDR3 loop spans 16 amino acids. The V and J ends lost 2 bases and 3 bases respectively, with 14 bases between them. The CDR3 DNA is TGTGCCAGCAGTTACGGGAACAGGGCTTACAATCAGCCCCAGCATTTT. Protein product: CASSYGNRAYNQPQHF.

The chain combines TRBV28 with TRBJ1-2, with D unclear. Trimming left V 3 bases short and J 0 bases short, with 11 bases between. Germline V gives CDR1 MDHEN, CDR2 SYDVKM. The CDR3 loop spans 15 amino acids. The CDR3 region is CASSFGRLANYGYTF. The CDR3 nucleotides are TGTGCCAGCAGTTTCGGCCGGTTAGCTAACTATGGCTACACCTTC.